The 22 T cell receptor beta chains below come from one sample, sequenced in a study of CD8 T cells in ankylosing spondylitis. TCRdb itself ran the 5' RACE reads through MiXCR, one entry per CDR3 protein. The repertoire consists of approximately 300,000 distinct CDR3 sequences, with more than 20% occurring once and the leading ten covering 3.5%. The sample taken for sequencing was blood, either unsorted or a sorted T cell fraction (not recorded which). The receptors originated from a female donor with ankylosing spondylitis or in good health (not recorded which).

This clonotype showed up many times. The gene calls are TRBV29-1 and TRBJ2-5; 8 nucleotides agree with TRBD2. V was clipped by 6 bases and J by 4 bases; unmatched bases: 13. CDR3 size: 15 residues. Germline V gene lookup returns CDR1 SQVTM and CDR2 ANQGSEA. CDR3 residues: CSVSGGDGVGETQYF. For the CDR3, the DNA is TGCAGCGTATCGGGGGGGGATGGAGTAGGAGAGACCCAGTACTTC.

This clonotype was found a few times. This chain links TRBV12-3 or TRBV12-4 with TRBJ2-7; TRBD1 or TRBD2 may be the D gene (5 bases each). V was clipped by 1 base and J by 7 bases, with 14 bases between them. The CDR3 extends over 14 amino acids. The CDR3 loop is CASSLGQLPGEQYF. In nucleotides, the CDR3 is TGTGCCAGCAGTTTAGGACAGTTACCGGGGGAGCAGTACTTC.

Only a few counts were recorded for this clonotype. V is TRBV5-1 and J is TRBJ2-2; D remains unclear. V lost 0 bases and J 6 bases, leaving 9 bases between the germline ends. There are 14 residues in the CDR3. Germline V CDR1 and CDR2: SGHRS, YFSETQ. CDR3: CASSLVPASGELFF. The CDR3 DNA reads TGCGCCAGCAGCTTGGTCCCCGCCTCCGGGGAGCTGTTTTTT.

About this clonotype: One end of the junction does not line up with germline, which may come from a read error. The chain employs TRBV11-2 and TRBJ2-1; D is possibly TRBD2 (5 bases). Germline V CDR1 and CDR2: SGHAT, FQNNGV. The CDR3 spans 13 residues. The chain's CDR3 is CASSIERENEQFF. In DNA, the CDR3 is TGTGCCAGCAGCATAGAGAGGGAAAATGAGCAGTTCTTC.

This clonotype was counted only a few times. The chain couples TRBV10-3 to TRBJ2-3; D remains ambiguous. The germline V gene has CDR1 ENHRY and CDR2 SYGVKD. V lost 8 bases to trimming and J lost 0 bases, with 9 bases between them. The CDR3 covers 13 residues. The CDR3 region has the DNA TGTGCCATCGGTTCCAAAAGCACAGATACGCAGTATTTT. Its protein is CAIGSKSTDTQYF.

This clonotype was detected many times. The rearrangement links TRBV20-1 to TRBJ1-2; D is perhaps TRBD1 (6 bases). V lost 4 bases to trimming and J lost 6 bases, with 18 bases between them. The CDR3 is 14 amino acids. Per the germline V gene, CDR1 is DFQATT and CDR2 is SNEGSKA (reference sequence). Here the CDR3 reads CSATEIRGADGYTF. CDR3 coding DNA: TGCAGTGCTACGGAGATACGGGGGGCTGATGGCTACACCTTC.

This clonotype was observed a few times. The chain couples TRBV5-5 to TRBJ2-1; tentatively, D is TRBD1 (5 bases). CDR1 is SGHKS and CDR2 is YYEKEE in the germline V gene (reference sequence). The CDR3 runs 11 residues. V was shortened by 4 bases and J by 10 bases, with 9 bases between the two germline ends. The CDR3 reads CASSLRQEQFF. The CDR3 bases are TGTGCCAGCAGCCTAAGACAGGAGCAGTTCTTC.

In its sample, this clonotype was seen a few times. CDR3 sequence reads: CASRPTSGQETQYF. DNA for the CDR3: TGTGCCAGCAGACCTACTAGCGGCCAAGAGACCCAGTACTTC. The chain has TRBV6-5 and TRBJ2-5; 8 bases align to TRBD2. The CDR3 runs 14 residues. Germline V gene sequence: CDR1 MNHEY, CDR2 SVGAGI. The V segment lost 6 bases and the J segment 1 base; nucleotides outside the gene matches: 4.

There are many counts of this clonotype. The chain is built from TRBV28 and TRBJ2-1; 8 bases agree with TRBD2. The CDR3 totals 17 residues. With 4 bases clipped from V and 0 bases from J, the junction kept 8 bases outside the gene matches. CDR1 and CDR2 from the germline V gene are MDHEN and SYDVKM. The CDR3 region has the DNA TGTGCCAGCAGTTCCCCTAGCGGGTCTAGCTCCTACAATGAGCAGTTCTTC. Translated: CASSSPSGSSSYNEQFF.

The chain employs TRBV4-1 and TRBJ2-1, with 15 nucleotides matching TRBD2. This CDR3 region has 15 residues. The germline V gene encodes CDR1 MGHRA and CDR2 YSYEKL. V was pared by 4 bases and J by 8 bases, with 3 bases of the junction left unmatched. The CDR3 spells CASSPWTSGRDEQFF. Here the CDR3 DNA reads TGCGCCAGCAGCCCTTGGACTAGCGGGAGGGATGAGCAGTTCTTC.

This rearrangement joins TRBV6-1 to TRBJ2-1; D uncertain. Germline CDR1 and CDR2: MNHNS and SASEGT. V lost 0 bases to trimming and J lost 15 bases, with 15 bases between them. CDR3 length equals 13 residues. The CDR3 nucleotides read TGTGCCAGCAGTGAAGCGGATTCAGTCAGTCTGTTCTTC. This translates into CASSEADSVSLFF.

Many counts were recorded for this clonotype. This chain connects TRBV5-6 to TRBJ2-5, with D perhaps TRBD2 (5 bases). The V end was cut by 4 bases, the J end by 3 bases, with 19 bases between. The CDR3 loop spans 16 amino acids. Germline lookup yields CDR1 SGHDT and CDR2 YYEEEE. DNA for the CDR3: TGTGCCAGCAGCGATGACCAAGGACTGAGGGAAGAGACCCAGTACTTC. Its protein is CASSDDQGLREETQYF.

The chain is built from TRBV29-1 and TRBJ2-7; 10 nucleotides match TRBD1. Germline V gene sequence: CDR1 SQVTM, CDR2 ANQGSEA. This CDR3 spans 15 amino acids. V shed 3 bases, J shed 5 bases, and the junction held 10 bases outside the gene matches. CDR3 loop: CSVEVVGQGKNEQYF. Written as DNA, the CDR3 is TGCAGCGTTGAGGTGGTGGGACAGGGGAAGAACGAGCAGTACTTC.

CDR3 protein: CASSSDTSGRGYNEQFF. The CDR3 DNA reads as TGCGCCAGCAGCTCAGATACTAGCGGGAGGGGGTACAATGAGCAGTTCTTC. This rearrangement joins TRBV4-1 to TRBJ2-1; 13 bases agree with TRBD2. The CDR3 spans 17 residues. The V gene end was trimmed by 5 bases and the J gene end by 4 bases; junction bases not matched to a gene: 8. Germline V gives CDR1 MGHRA, CDR2 YSYEKL.

This chain joins TRBV12-3 or TRBV12-4 and TRBJ2-7; D could derive from TRBD1 or TRBD2 (5 bases each). V lost 4 bases to trimming and J lost 6 bases, with 16 bases between them. CDR3 size: 14 residues. CDR3 protein: CASSSGTYPSEQYF. DNA of the CDR3: TGTGCCAGCAGTTCCGGGACCTACCCCTCCGAGCAGTACTTC.

This chain links TRBV20-1 with TRBJ1-3; no clear D. This CDR3 spans 17 amino acids. Trimming stripped 0 bases from V and 0 bases from J, with 15 bases between. CDR1 is DFQATT, CDR2 SNEGSKA, per germline (reference sequence). The CDR3 coding sequence is TGCAGTGCTAGAGATATTGGCAGCCCGAGCTCTGGAAACACCATATATTTT. Amino acids: CSARDIGSPSSGNTIYF.

The J gene is TRBJ2-5, the V gene TRBV5-1, with unresolved D. This CDR3 is 17 amino acids long. CDR1 is SGHRS, CDR2 YFSETQ, per germline. Trimming took 0 bases from V and 3 from J, leaving 18 bases between them. CDR3 nucleotide sequence: TGCGCCAGCAGCTTGGGGTGGGGTACGGCGGCGGAAGAGACCCAGTACTTC. Amino acids: CASSLGWGTAAEETQYF.

This clonotype was found a few times. V and J are TRBV6-5 and TRBJ1-1; D ambiguous. The CDR3 runs to 12 residues. V was cut by 2 bases and J by 8 bases, with 9 bases left in between. From germline, CDR1 is MNHEY and CDR2 SVGAGI. This CDR3 reads CASSYEVIEAFF. CDR3 nucleotides: TGTGCCAGCAGTTACGAGGTCATCGAAGCTTTCTTT.

V usage is TRBV2 and J usage is TRBJ1-5; 9 bases are a match to TRBD1. In germline, CDR1 is SNHLY, CDR2 FYNNEI. Trimming took 7 bases from V and 7 from J; bases not matched to a gene: 5. CDR3 length equals 13 residues. The CDR3 sequence: CASTGQGYQPQHF. The CDR3 DNA follows: TGTGCCAGCACGGGACAGGGTTACCAGCCCCAGCATTTT.

A few counts support this clonotype. The V and J genes are TRBV10-3 and TRBJ1-1; unclear D gene. Germline V CDR1 and CDR2: ENHRY, SYGVKD. This CDR3 has 16 amino acids. With 2 bases removed from V and 10 bases from J, the gap between germline ends came to 23 bases. CDR3 residues: CAISEPKGTQRFGAFF. The CDR3 nucleotides read TGTGCCATCAGTGAGCCTAAGGGTACACAAAGATTTGGAGCTTTCTTT.

This chain connects TRBV29-1 to TRBJ2-3, with D hard to call. Germline V gene lookup returns CDR1 SQVTM and CDR2 ANQGSEA. Between the trimmed V and J ends, which lost 5 bases and 4 bases, there was a span of 7 bases. This CDR3 has 11 residues. The CDR3 DNA is TGCAGCGTTCTTGCCGCAGATACGCAGTATTTT. Translated, it gives CSVLAADTQYF.

This clonotype occurred a few times. The V call is TRBV5-1, the J call TRBJ2-6, with 7 positions matching TRBD1. Trimming took 2 bases from V and 0 from J; bases not matched to a gene: 5. The CDR3 has 17 amino acids. CDR1 is SGHRS and CDR2 is YFSETQ in the germline V gene. This chain's CDR3 is CASSLGGQSSGANVLTF. The CDR3, as DNA: TGCGCCAGCAGCTTAGGGGGACAGAGCTCTGGGGCCAACGTCCTGACTTTC.